This T cell receptor (beta chain) was documented in a study of blood T cell repertoires in COVID-19. In the original processing: The assay estimated nucleated cells by amplifying reference gene primers. Assay: immunoSEQ multiplex PCR; the TCRdb copy retains only in-frame clones and omits some. That table furnishes V, J and clone size, whereas the DNA furnished D and trimming. Here the sample spans 400,000 or so clones, around 91% being singletons. Looked up from germline, CDR1 is MDHEN and CDR2 is SYDVKM. The CDR3 has 13 amino acids. Trimming removed 6 bases from V and 6 bases from J; junction bases left unmatched: 7.

The chain is built from TRBV28 and TRBJ1-2, with 7 nucleotides matching TRBD1. The TCR sequence derives from a young man who had recovered from COVID-19. The sample taken for sequencing was PBMCs or T cells enriched from blood (not recorded which). Here the CDR3 reads CASSPGGGDGYTF. The CDR3 DNA sequence: TGTGCCAGCAGCCCAGGGGGAGGTGATGGCTACACCTTC.